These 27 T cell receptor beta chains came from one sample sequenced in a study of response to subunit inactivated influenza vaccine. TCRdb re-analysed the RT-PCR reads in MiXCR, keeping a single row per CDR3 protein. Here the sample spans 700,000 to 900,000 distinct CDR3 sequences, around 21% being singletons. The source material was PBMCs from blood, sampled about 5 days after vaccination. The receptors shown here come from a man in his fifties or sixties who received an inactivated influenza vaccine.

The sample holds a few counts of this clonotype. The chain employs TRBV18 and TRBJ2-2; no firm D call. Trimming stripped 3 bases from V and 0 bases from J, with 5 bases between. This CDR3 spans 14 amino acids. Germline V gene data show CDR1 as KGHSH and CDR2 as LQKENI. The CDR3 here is CASSPDANTGELFF. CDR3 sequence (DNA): TGTGCCAGCTCACCCGACGCGAACACCGGGGAGCTGTTTTTT. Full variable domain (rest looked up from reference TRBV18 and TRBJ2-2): NAGVMQNPRHLVRRRGQEARLRCSPMKGHSHVYWYRQLPEEGLKFMVYLQKENIIDESGMPKERFSAEFPKEGPSILRIQQVVRGDSAAYFCASSPDANTGELFFGEGSRLTVL.

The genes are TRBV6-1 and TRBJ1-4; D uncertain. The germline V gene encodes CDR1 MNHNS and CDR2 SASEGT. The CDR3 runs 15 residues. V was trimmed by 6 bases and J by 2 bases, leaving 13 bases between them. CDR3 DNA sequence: TGTGCCAGCAGCTCCCGTGGGTCCACTAATGAAAAACTGTTTTTT. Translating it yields CASSSRGSTNEKLFF.

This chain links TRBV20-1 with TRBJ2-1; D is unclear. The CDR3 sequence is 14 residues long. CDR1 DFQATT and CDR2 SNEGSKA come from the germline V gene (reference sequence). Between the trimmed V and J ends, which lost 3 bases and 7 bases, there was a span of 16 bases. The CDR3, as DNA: TGCAGTGCTAGGGACCCCTCGAAAACGAATGAGCAGTTCTTC. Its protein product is CSARDPSKTNEQFF.

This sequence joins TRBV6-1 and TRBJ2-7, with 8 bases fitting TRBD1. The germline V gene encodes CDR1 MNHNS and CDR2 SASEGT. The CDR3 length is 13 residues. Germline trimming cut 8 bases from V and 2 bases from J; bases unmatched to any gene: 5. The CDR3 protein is CASALDRAYEQYF. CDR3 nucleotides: TGTGCCAGCGCTTTGGACAGGGCCTACGAGCAGTACTTC.

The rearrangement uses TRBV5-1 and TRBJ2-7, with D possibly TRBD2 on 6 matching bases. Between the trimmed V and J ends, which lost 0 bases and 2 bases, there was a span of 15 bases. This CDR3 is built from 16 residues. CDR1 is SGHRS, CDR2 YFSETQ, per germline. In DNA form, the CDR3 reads TGCGCCAGCAGCTTGGGAGCGGGCGAACTACCCTACGAGCAGTACTTC. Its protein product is CASSLGAGELPYEQYF.

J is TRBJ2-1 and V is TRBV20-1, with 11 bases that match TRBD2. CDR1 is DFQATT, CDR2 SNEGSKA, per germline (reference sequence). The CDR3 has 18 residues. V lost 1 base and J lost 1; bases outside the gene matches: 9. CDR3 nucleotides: TGCAGTGCTAGAGTTCTGACTAGCGGGGCAGCTTCCTACAATGAGCAGTTCTTC. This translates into CSARVLTSGAASYNEQFF.

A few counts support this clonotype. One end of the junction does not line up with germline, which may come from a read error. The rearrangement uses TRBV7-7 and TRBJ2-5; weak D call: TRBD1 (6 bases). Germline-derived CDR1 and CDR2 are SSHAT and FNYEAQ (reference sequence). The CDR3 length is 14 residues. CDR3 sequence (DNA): TGTGCTAGCAGCCAAGACAGGAACCAAGAGACCCAGTACTTC. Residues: CASSQDRNQETQYF.

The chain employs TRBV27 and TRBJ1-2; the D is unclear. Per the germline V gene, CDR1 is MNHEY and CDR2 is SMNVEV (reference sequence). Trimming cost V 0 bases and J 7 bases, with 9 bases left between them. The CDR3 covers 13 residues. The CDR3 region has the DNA TGTGCCAGCAGTTTATCCGGGAGAGCTGGCTACACCTTC. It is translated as CASSLSGRAGYTF.

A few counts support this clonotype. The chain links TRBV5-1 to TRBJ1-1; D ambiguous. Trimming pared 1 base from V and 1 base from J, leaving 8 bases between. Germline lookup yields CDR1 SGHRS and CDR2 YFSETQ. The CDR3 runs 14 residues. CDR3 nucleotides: TGCGCCAGCAGCTTGCCCCAGCAGAACACTGAAGCTTTCTTT. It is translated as CASSLPQQNTEAFF.

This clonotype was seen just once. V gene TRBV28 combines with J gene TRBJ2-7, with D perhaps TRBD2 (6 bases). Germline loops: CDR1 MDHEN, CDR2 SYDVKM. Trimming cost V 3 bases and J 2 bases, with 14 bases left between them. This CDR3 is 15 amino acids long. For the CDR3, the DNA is TGTGCCAGCAGTTTTTGGGGGGAACCTACCTACGAGCAGTACTTC. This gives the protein CASSFWGEPTYEQYF.

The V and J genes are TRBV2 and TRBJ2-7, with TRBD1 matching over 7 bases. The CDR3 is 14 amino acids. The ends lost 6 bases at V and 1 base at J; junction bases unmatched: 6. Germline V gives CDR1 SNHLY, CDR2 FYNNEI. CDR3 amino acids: CASSPDRESYEQYF. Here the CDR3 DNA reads TGTGCCAGCAGCCCCGACAGGGAGTCCTACGAGCAGTACTTC. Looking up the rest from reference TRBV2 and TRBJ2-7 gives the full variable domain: EPEVTQTPSHQVTQMGQEVILRCVPISNHLYFYWYRQILGQKVEFLVSFYNNEISEKSEIFDDQFSVERPDGSNFTLKIRSTKLEDSAMYFCASSPDRESYEQYFGPGTRLTVT.

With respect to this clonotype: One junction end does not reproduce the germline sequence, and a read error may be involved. CDR3 sequence reads: CSARDAGGLTYEQYF. In DNA form, the CDR3 reads TGCAGTGCAAGAGATGCCGGGGGCCTTACCTACGAGCAGTACTTC. This chain links TRBV20-1 with TRBJ2-7; D might be TRBD1 or TRBD2, each matching 6 bases. Germline V gene data show CDR1 as DFQATT and CDR2 as SNEGSKA (reference sequence). This CDR3 is 15 amino acids long.

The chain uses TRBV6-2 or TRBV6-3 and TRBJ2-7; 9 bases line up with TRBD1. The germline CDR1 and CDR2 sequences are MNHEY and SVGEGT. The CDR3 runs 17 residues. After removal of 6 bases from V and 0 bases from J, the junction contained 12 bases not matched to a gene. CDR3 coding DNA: TGTGCCAGCAGACGTCTAACCGGGACAGGGTTCTCCTACGAGCAGTACTTC. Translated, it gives CASRRLTGTGFSYEQYF.

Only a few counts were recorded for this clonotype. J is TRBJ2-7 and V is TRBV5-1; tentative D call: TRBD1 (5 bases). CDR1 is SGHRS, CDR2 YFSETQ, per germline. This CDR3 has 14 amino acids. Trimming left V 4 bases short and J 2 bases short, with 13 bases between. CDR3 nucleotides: TGCGCCAGCAGCCCAGGGCTGAAGACCTACGAGCAGTACTTC. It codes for CASSPGLKTYEQYF.

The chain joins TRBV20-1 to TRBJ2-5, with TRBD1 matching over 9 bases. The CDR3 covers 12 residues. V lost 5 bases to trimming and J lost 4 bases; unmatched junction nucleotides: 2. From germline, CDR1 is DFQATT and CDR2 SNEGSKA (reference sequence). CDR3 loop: CSAWDRAETQYF. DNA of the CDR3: TGCAGTGCTTGGGACAGGGCAGAGACCCAGTACTTC.

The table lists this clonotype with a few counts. CDR3 sequence reads: CASSLGQAIYGYTF. DNA for the CDR3: TGTGCCAGCAGCCTGGGACAGGCGATCTATGGCTACACCTTC. The rearrangement links TRBV5-5 to TRBJ1-2; 8 bases line up with TRBD1. The CDR3 contains 14 residues. The germline CDR1 and CDR2 sequences are SGHKS and YYEKEE (reference sequence). With V trimmed by 4 bases and J by 4 bases, 6 bases remained unmatched.

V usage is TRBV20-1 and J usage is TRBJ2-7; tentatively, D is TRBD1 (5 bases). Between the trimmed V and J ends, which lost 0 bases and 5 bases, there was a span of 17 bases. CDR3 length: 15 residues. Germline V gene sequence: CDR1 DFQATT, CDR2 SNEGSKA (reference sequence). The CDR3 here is CSARDGRGGENEQYF. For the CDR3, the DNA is TGCAGTGCTAGAGACGGTAGGGGTGGGGAAAACGAGCAGTACTTC.

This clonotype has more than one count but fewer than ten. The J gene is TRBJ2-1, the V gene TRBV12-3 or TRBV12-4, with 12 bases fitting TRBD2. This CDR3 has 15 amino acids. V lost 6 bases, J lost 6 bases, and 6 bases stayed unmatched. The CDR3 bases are TGTGCCAGCAGCCGCACTAGCGGGGGGTTCAATGAGCAGTTCTTC. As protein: CASSRTSGGFNEQFF.

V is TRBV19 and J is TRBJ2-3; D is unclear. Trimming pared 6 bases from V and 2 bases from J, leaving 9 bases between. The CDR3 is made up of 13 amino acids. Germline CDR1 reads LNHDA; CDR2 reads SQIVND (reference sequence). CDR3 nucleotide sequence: TGTGCCAGTAGCTATGGAAACACAGATACGCAGTATTTT. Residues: CASSYGNTDTQYF. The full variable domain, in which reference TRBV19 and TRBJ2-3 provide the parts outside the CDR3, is DGGITQSPKYLFRKEGQNVTLSCEQNLNHDAMYWYRQDPGQGLRLIYYSQIVNDFQKGDIAEGYSVSREKKESFPLTVTSAQKNPTAFYLCASSYGNTDTQYFGPGTRLTVL.

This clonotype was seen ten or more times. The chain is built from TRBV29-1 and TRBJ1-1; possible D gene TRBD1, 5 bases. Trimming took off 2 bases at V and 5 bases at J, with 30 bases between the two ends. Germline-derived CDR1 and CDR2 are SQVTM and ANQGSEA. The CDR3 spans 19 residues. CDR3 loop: CSVEMGTPRRGPPGTEAFF. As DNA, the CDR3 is TGCAGCGTTGAAATGGGAACTCCCCGACGGGGACCGCCTGGGACTGAAGCTTTCTTT.

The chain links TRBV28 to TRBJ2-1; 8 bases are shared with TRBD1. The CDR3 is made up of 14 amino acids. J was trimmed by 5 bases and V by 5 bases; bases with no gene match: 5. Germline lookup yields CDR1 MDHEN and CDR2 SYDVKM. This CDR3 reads CASSGLTGDNEQFF. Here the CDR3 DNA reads TGTGCCAGCAGTGGGTTGACAGGGGACAATGAGCAGTTCTTC. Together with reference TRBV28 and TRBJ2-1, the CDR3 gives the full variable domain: DVKVTQSSRYLVKRTGEKVFLECVQDMDHENMFWYRQDPGLGLRLIYFSYDVKMKEKGDIPEGYSVSREKKERFSLILESASTNQTSMYLCASSGLTGDNEQFFGPGTRLTVL.

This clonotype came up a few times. CDR3 in amino acids: CASQSGGANNEQFF. The CDR3 DNA follows: TGCGCCAGTCAAAGCGGGGGGGCTAACAATGAGCAGTTCTTC. The chain combines TRBV10-1 with TRBJ2-1; 10 positions agree with TRBD2. There are 14 residues in the CDR3. V lost 9 bases to trimming and J lost 5 bases; unmatched junction nucleotides: 7. Germline V gene lookup returns CDR1 WNHNN and CDR2 SYGVQD (reference sequence).

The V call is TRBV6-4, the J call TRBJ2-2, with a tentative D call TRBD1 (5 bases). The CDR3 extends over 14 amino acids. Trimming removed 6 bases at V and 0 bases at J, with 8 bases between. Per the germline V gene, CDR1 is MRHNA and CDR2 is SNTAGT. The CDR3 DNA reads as TGTGCCAGCAGGGCAGGGTCGAACACCGGGGAGCTGTTTTTT. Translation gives CASRAGSNTGELFF.

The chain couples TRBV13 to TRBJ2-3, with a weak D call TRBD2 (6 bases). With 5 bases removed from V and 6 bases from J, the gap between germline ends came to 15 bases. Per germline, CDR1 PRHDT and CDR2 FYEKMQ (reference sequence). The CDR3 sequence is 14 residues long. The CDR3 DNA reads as TGTGCCAGCAGCGGCGGACCCGCGGGGGATACGCAGTATTTT. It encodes CASSGGPAGDTQYF.

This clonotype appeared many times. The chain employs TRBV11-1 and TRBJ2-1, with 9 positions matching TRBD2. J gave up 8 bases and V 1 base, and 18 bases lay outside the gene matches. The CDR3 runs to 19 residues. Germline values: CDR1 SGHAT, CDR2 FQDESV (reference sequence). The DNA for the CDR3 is TGTGCCAGCAGCTTAGAGGCCCTCTCTCGCGGGAGGGCCGGCTATGAGCAGTTCTTC. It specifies CASSLEALSRGRAGYEQFF.

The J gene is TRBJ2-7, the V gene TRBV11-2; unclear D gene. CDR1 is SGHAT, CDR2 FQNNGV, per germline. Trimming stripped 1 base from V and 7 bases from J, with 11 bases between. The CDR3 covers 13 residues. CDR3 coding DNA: TGTGCCAGCAGCTTAGGGTATGGAGTTGAGCAGTACTTC. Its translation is CASSLGYGVEQYF.

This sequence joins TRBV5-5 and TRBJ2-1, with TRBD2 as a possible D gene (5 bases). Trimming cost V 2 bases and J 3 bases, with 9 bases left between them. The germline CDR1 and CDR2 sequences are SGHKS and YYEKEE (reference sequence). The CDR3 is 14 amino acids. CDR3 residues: CASSFSGIYNEQFF. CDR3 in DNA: TGTGCCAGCAGCTTTTCGGGGATCTACAATGAGCAGTTCTTC.